This T cell receptor (beta chain) emerged from a study of blood T cell repertoires in COVID-19 (dated by TCRdb to the early 2020s). Describing the broader study: Samples from collaborators originated in the United States, Italy and Spain and spanned both the acute and convalescent phases of COVID-19. The prospective study material was composed of cDNA or gDNA derived from T cells, B-cell-depleted T cells, or PBMCs. Subjects who had been exposed to COVID-19, were actively infected with it, or had recovered from it provided the deeply sampled blood TCRbeta repertoires that made up the dataset. A freely available public database, intended as a resource for researchers studying the immune response to SARS-CoV-2, is where the repertoires were released. The samples were drawn from the first 160 participants of the ongoing ImmuneRACE study and from 1,254 subjects provided by 6 global collaborators. Nearly every sample came with metadata listing a de-identified subject ID, COVID-19 status, age in years and sex. HLA class I and class II types, where available, came from metadata supplied by the sample provider rather than from assay-based typing.

The study at large found these results: The amount of clinical and demographic metadata varied by source and participant and was provided uncurated.

Collaborating institutions collected whole blood in K2EDTA tubes following their own protocols. Collaborator samples were shipped for TCRbeta analysis as frozen whole blood, isolated PBMCs, or DNA extracted from either sample type. TCRbeta CDR3 regions were amplified from genomic DNA using the immunoSEQ Assay, a bias-controlled multiplex PCR. As for the original processing: The number of nucleated cells in each sample was estimated by amplification of reference gene primers within the assay. To quantify the absolute abundance of each unique TCRbeta CDR3 rearrangement, sequence reads were collapsed and filtered. For each sample, productive Simpson clonality was calculated by taking the square root of Simpson's diversity index across productive rearrangements. Entries here come from immuneACCESS through TCRdb and include only in-frame sequences with V and J called. Some clones fail to appear in such tables; in the studies checked, an unresolved V gene covers under half of the shortfall, and the cause of the remainder is unknown. The V and J calls and clone size were taken over from that table, and D and trimming were inferred from the DNA. For this sample there are about 200,000 clones; about four fifths appear just once. Together, the top ten hold about 7.3% of the sample.

At the junction V is shortened by 0 bases and J by 10 bases, with 22 bases in between. CDR1 SGHRS and CDR2 YFSETQ are derived from the germline V gene. Taken from cysteine to phenylalanine, the CDR3 has 16 residues. Only the CDR3 part of the read is kept: 48 bases, read in frame from the first base. This clone showed up just once. Its antigen is currently not known. The record has no base qualities; no much larger clone is one base away. Sequences were obtained from peripheral blood. Recombination linked TRBV5-1 to TRBJ1-2; TRBD1 is a weak D gene call, 6 bases matching. The sequence was collected from a woman between 45 and 65 years old with active or convalescent COVID-19. The CDR3: CASSLGLSAGTRFYTF. The DNA reads TGCGCCAGCAGCTTGGGGCTCAGCGCAGGGACACGTTTCTACACCTTC.